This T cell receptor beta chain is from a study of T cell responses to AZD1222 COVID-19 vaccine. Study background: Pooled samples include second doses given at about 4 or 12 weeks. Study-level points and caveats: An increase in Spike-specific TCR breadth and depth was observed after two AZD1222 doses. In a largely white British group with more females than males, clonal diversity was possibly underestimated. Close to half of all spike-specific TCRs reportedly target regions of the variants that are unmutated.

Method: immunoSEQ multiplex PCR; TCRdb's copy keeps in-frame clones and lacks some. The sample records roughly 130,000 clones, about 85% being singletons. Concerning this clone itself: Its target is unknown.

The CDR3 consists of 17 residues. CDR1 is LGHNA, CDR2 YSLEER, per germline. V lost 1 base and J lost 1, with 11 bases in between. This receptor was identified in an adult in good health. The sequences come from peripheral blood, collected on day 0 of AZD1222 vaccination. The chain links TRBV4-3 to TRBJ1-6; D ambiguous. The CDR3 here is CASSQGGGMSYNSPLHF. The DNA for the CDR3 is TGCGCCAGCAGCCAAGGAGGCGGGATGTCCTATAATTCACCCCTCCACTTT.